The 16 T cell receptor beta chains reported below all come from one sample, sequenced in a study of T cell responses to AZD1222 COVID-19 vaccine. Assay: immunoSEQ multiplex PCR; the TCRdb copy retains only in-frame clones and omits some. The sample holds approximately 94,000 clones; over 90% are singletons and the top ten take approximately 1.7%. Sequenced here: peripheral blood, sampled on day 0 of AZD1222 vaccination. The origin of the receptors is an adult in good health.

The rearrangement links TRBV2 to TRBJ1-5; the D gene is possibly TRBD1 (5 bases). V was cut by 6 bases and J by 5 bases, with 11 bases left in between. Germline V gene data show CDR1 as SNHLY and CDR2 as FYNNEI. This CDR3 has 13 amino acids. The CDR3 DNA reads TGTGCCAGCAGAGCGGGACTAGATCAGCCCCAGCATTTT. This encodes CASRAGLDQPQHF.

The J gene is TRBJ1-4, the V gene TRBV29-1; D is unclear. With 4 bases removed from V and 8 bases from J, the gap between germline ends came to 11 bases. This CDR3 region has 12 residues. From germline, CDR1 is SQVTM and CDR2 ANQGSEA. The CDR3 coding sequence is TGCAGCGTTGGGGTAGGGAGCGAAAAACTGTTTTTT. Its protein is CSVGVGSEKLFF.

The V call is TRBV6-4, the J call TRBJ1-6; 9 nucleotides align to TRBD1. Trimming took 6 bases from V and 10 from J; bases not matched to a gene: 10. Germline lookup yields CDR1 MRHNA and CDR2 SNTAGT. This CDR3 region has 15 residues. The CDR3 is CASSETGQGSSPLHF. CDR3 nucleotides: TGTGCCAGCAGCGAAACGGGACAGGGATCGTCACCCCTCCACTTT.

The chain combines TRBV2 with TRBJ1-5; D may be TRBD1 (5 bases). The CDR3 contains 13 residues. The V end was cut by 4 bases, the J end by 7 bases, with 11 bases between. CDR1 SNHLY and CDR2 FYNNEI come from the germline V gene. The CDR3 nucleotides are TGTGCCAGCAGTGCAGACAGAGACCAGCCCCAGCATTTT. This sequence encodes CASSADRDQPQHF.

The chain uses TRBV7-9 and TRBJ2-4; D call uncertain. Germline lookup yields CDR1 SEHNR and CDR2 FQNEAQ (reference sequence). The V gene lost 5 bases and the J gene lost 14 bases, with 19 bases spanning the gap. This CDR3 contains 13 residues. CDR3 sequence: CASSPERTVGKYF. CDR3 DNA: TGTGCCAGCAGCCCGGAAAGGACGGTAGGAAAGTACTTC.

The chain carries TRBV29-1 and TRBJ2-1; possible D gene TRBD2, 5 bases. Trimming removed 4 bases from V and 7 bases from J, with 14 bases in between. Germline V gene data show CDR1 as SQVTM and CDR2 as ANQGSEA. The CDR3 spans 13 residues. The CDR3 sequence: CSVVTGSRNEQFF. CDR3 sequence (DNA): TGCAGCGTTGTGACGGGATCGCGGAATGAGCAGTTCTTC.

This sequence joins TRBV3-1 (or the pseudogene TRBV3-2) and TRBJ2-1; D is uncertain. CDR3 length equals 12 residues. The V gene lost 4 bases and the J gene lost 12 bases, with 13 bases spanning the gap. CDR1 is LGHDT and CDR2 is YNNKEL in the germline V gene (reference sequence). The CDR3 sequence is CASSPFASRQFF. DNA of the CDR3: TGTGCCAGCAGCCCCTTCGCCAGTAGGCAGTTCTTC.

This chain connects TRBV19 to TRBJ1-2; TRBD1 agrees at 7 bases. CDR3 size: 12 residues. J was trimmed by 7 bases and V by 4 bases; bases with no gene match: 3. Germline CDR1 and CDR2: LNHDA and SQIVND (reference sequence). In DNA, the CDR3 is TGTGCCAGTAGTACGGCAGGGGGTGGCTACACCTTC. This encodes CASSTAGGGYTF.

The gene calls are TRBV10-3 and TRBJ2-7; D could derive from TRBD1 or TRBD2 (5 bases each). The CDR3 has 12 residues. CDR1 and CDR2 from the germline V gene are ENHRY and SYGVKD. V was trimmed by 10 bases and J by 5 bases, leaving 15 bases between them. CDR3 DNA sequence: TGTGCCAGCTGTGGGGACGCAGACGAGCAGTACTTC. It is translated as CASCGDADEQYF.

The chain links TRBV28 to TRBJ1-5, with D uncertain. Per germline, CDR1 MDHEN and CDR2 SYDVKM. V gave up 3 bases and J gave up 6 bases, with 6 bases separating them. This CDR3 has 12 amino acids. CDR3 in amino acids: CASSFRGQPQHF. The CDR3 nucleotides are TGTGCCAGCAGTTTTCGGGGTCAGCCCCAGCATTTT.

This rearrangement joins TRBV10-3 to TRBJ2-6; no firm D call. Trimming took off 2 bases at V and 2 bases at J, with 4 bases between the two ends. This CDR3 contains 14 residues. From germline, CDR1 is ENHRY and CDR2 SYGVKD. The CDR3: CAISEGAGANVLTF. The CDR3 nucleotides read TGTGCCATCAGTGAGGGGGCTGGGGCCAACGTCCTGACTTTC.

V gene TRBV9 combines with J gene TRBJ1-1, with D maybe TRBD1 (6 bases). The CDR3 consists of 15 residues. In germline, CDR1 is SGDLS, CDR2 YYNGEE. V was trimmed by 0 bases and J by 6 bases, leaving 15 bases between them. For the CDR3, the DNA is TGTGCCAGCAGCGTAGGACCCACGGGGGCGTCTGAAGCTTTCTTT. Translating gives CASSVGPTGASEAFF.

This rearrangement joins TRBV7-8 to TRBJ1-2, with D possibly matching TRBD1 (6 bases). Looked up from germline, CDR1 is SGHVS and CDR2 is FQNEAQ. The CDR3 covers 13 residues. V was cut by 4 bases and J by 0 bases, with 6 bases left in between. CDR3 region: CASSWDTNYGYTF. The CDR3 DNA is TGTGCCAGCAGCTGGGACACTAACTATGGCTACACCTTC.

This clone was seen a handful of times. The rearrangement uses TRBV7-8 and TRBJ2-1; D is possibly TRBD2 (7 bases). Germline CDR1 is SGHVS and CDR2 is FQNEAQ. V was cut by 1 base and J by 7 bases, with 14 bases left in between. The CDR3 has 15 residues. Written as DNA, the CDR3 is TGTGCCAGCAGCTTAGTAGGGGGGGGACTGAATGAGCAGTTCTTC. Translated, it gives CASSLVGGGLNEQFF.

This chain joins TRBV2 and TRBJ1-1, with 8 bases aligning to TRBD1. Germline loops: CDR1 SNHLY, CDR2 FYNNEI. The CDR3 is made up of 12 amino acids. Germline trimming cut 9 bases from V and 0 bases from J; bases unmatched to any gene: 0. The CDR3 DNA reads as TGTGCCAGACAGGGGGTGAACACTGAAGCTTTCTTT. Its protein is CARQGVNTEAFF.

The chain has TRBV19 and TRBJ1-2; TRBD1 matches at 10 bases. Germline CDR1 and CDR2: LNHDA and SQIVND (reference sequence). The junction had 6 bases not matched to a gene; V was cut back by 5 bases and J by 3 bases. The CDR3 has 15 amino acids. The CDR3 DNA is TGTGCCAGTAGTGCGACAGGGGGCCGGGACTATGGCTACACCTTC. This gives the protein CASSATGGRDYGYTF.